The T cell receptor beta chain described here comes from a study of glioma-infiltrating T cells after dendritic cell vaccination. On the study more broadly: Treatment, given 2003 to 2012, was autologous tumor lysate-pulsed dendritic cell vaccination. At biweekly intervals, patients got three intradermal dendritic cell vaccine injections.

This CDR3 region has 13 residues. Germline CDR1 MNHNY, CDR2 SVGAGI (reference sequence). J lost 12 bases, V lost 6 bases, and 11 bases had no gene match. This clone occurred a few times. The primer mix had 60 V beta and 13 J beta primers. The protocol was immunoSEQ multiplex PCR, while the TCRdb copy is restricted to in-frame clones and leaves out a portion. Among 65,000 to 90,000 clones, about 80% were seen once, and the ten largest hold around 1.9%. The rearrangement joins TRBV6-6 to TRBJ2-1; 7 bases are a match to TRBD1. Sequencing used blood, obtained before dendritic cell vaccination. This receptor was identified in a human donor with glioblastoma. CDR3 residues: CASREGWDSRQFF. CDR3 nucleotides: TGTGCCAGCAGAGAAGGCTGGGACAGTAGGCAGTTCTTC.